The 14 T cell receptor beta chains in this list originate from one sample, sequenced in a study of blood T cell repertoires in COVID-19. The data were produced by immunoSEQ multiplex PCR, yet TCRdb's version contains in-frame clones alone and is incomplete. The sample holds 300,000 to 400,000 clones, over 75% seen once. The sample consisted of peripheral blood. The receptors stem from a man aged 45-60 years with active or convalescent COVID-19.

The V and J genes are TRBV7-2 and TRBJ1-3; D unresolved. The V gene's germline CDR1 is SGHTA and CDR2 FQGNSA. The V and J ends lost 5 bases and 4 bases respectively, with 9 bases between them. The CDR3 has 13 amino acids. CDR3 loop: CASSPAGGNTIYF. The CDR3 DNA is TGTGCCAGCAGCCCCGCGGGAGGAAACACCATATATTTT.

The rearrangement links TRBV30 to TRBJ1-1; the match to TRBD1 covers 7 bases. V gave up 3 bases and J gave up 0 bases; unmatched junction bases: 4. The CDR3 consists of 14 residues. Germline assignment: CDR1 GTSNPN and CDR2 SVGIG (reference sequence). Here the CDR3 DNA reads TGTGCCTGGAGGACAGGGTTTATGAACACTGAAGCTTTCTTT. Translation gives CAWRTGFMNTEAFF.

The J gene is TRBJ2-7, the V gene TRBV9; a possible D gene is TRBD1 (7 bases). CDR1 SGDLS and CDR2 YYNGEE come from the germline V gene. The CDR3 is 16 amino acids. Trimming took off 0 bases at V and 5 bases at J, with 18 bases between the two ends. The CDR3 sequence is CASSVDPQGRGDEQYF. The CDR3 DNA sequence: TGTGCCAGCAGCGTAGACCCCCAGGGCAGGGGGGACGAGCAGTACTTC.

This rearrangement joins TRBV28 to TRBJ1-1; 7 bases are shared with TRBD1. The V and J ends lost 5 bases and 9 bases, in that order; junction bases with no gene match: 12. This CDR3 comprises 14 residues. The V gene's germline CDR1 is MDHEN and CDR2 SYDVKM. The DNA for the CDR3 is TGTGCCAGCAGTGTCGAGACAGGGCAAGGTCAAGCTTTCTTT. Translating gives CASSVETGQGQAFF. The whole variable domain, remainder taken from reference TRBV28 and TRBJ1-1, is DVKVTQSSRYLVKRTGEKVFLECVQDMDHENMFWYRQDPGLGLRLIYFSYDVKMKEKGDIPEGYSVSREKKERFSLILESASTNQTSMYLCASSVETGQGQAFFGQGTRLTVV.

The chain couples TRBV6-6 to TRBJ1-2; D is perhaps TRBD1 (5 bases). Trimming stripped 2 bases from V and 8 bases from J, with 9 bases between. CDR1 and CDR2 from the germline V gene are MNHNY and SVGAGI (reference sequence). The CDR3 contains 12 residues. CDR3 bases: TGTGCCAGCAGTTACGGAGGGGAAGGCTACACCTTC. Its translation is CASSYGGEGYTF.

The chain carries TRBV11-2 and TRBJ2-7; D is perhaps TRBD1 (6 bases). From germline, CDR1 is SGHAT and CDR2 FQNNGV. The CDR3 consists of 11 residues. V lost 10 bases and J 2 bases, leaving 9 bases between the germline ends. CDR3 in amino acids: CAIGDTYEQYF. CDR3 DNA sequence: TGTGCCATCGGGGACACCTACGAGCAGTACTTC.

The CDR3 nucleotides are TGTGCCAGCAGGGGGGACAGTCTTTTCTACGAGCAGTACTTC. Protein sequence: CASRGDSLFYEQYF. J is TRBJ2-7 and V is TRBV2, with 7 bases fitting TRBD1. After removal of 6 bases from V and 3 bases from J, the junction contained 8 bases not matched to a gene. The CDR3 consists of 14 residues. Germline CDR1 and CDR2: SNHLY and FYNNEI.

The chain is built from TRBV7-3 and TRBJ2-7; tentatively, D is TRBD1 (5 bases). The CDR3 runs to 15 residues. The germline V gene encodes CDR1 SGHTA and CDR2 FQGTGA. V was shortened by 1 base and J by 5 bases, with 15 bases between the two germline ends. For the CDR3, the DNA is TGTGCCAGCAGCTTAAGTACGGGCAGGGCCCACGAGCAGTACTTC. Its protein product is CASSLSTGRAHEQYF.

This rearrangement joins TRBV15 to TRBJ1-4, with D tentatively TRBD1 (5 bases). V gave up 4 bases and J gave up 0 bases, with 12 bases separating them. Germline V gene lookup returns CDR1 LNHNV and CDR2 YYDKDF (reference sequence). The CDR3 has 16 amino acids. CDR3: CATSTLLTATNEKLFF. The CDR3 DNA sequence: TGTGCCACCAGCACTCTTTTGACAGCAACTAATGAAAAACTGTTTTTT.

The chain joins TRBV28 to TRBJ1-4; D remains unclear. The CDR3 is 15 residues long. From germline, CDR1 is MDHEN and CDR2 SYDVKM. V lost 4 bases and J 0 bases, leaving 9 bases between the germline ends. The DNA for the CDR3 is TGTGCCAGCAGTTCCCCAGATGCAACTAATGAAAAACTGTTTTTT. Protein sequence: CASSSPDATNEKLFF.

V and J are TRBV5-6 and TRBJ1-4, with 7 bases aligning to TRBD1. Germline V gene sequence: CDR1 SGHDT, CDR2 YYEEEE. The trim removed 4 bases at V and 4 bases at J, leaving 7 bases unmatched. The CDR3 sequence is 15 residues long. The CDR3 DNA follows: TGTGCCAGCAGCGCAATACAGGGGATTAATGAAAAACTGTTTTTT. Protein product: CASSAIQGINEKLFF.

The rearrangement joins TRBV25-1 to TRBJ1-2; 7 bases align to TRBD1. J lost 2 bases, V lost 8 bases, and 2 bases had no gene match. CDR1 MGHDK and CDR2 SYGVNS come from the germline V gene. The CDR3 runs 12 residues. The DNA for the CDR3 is TGTGCCAGCTTGGGACAGAACTATGGCTACACCTTC. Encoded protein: CASLGQNYGYTF.

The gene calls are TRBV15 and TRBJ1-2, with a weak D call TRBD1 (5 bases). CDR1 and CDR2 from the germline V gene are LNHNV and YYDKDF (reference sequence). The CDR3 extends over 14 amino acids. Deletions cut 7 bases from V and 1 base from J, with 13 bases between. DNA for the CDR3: TGTGCCACCAACCCAACAGGCCGTAACTATGGCTACACCTTC. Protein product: CATNPTGRNYGYTF.

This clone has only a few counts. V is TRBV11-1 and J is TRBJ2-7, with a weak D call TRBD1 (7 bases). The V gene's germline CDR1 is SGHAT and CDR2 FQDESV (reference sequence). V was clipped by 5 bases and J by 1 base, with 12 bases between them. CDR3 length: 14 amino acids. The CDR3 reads CASSPAGGSYEQYF. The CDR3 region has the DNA TGTGCCAGCAGCCCCGCAGGGGGGTCCTACGAGCAGTACTTC. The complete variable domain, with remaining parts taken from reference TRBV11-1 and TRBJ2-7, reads EAEVAQSPRYKITEKSQAVAFWCDPISGHATLYWYRQILGQGPELLVQFQDESVVDDSQLPKDRFSAERLKGVDSTLKIQPAELGDSAMYLCASSPAGGSYEQYFGPGTRLTVT.